This T cell receptor beta chain was captured by sequencing in a study of graft-versus-host responses after intestinal transplantation. On the study more broadly: Transplant recipients had multivisceral, liver-intestinal, or isolated intestinal grafts. Findings of the study overall: Peak GvH clone levels in circulation were associated with early post-transplant HvG declines.

Per the germline V gene, CDR1 is SGDLS and CDR2 is YYNGEE. The CDR3 extends over 14 amino acids. Trimming cost V 2 bases and J 3 bases; bases outside gene matches: 4. Graft tissue processing released intraepithelial and lamina propria lymphocytes. TCRdb's table, derived via immunoSEQ multiplex PCR, lists solely in-frame clones and lacks some. The sample lists around 30,000 clones, approximately 80% occurring once. About this clone itself: Its antigen is unidentified. Other DNA sequences in this specimen translate into the identical CDR3.

The rearrangement joins TRBV9 to TRBJ1-1; 7 bases align to TRBD1. This TCR came from a human patient who received an intestinal transplant, so some T cells may come from the graft donor. The source was ileum tissue, collected 98 days after intestinal transplantation. DNA of the CDR3: TGTGCCAGCAGCGTCCGGGACAGTTACACTGAAGCTTTCTTT. This sequence encodes CASSVRDSYTEAFF.